The following is a T cell receptor (beta chain) sequence with its context. What antigen it recognizes has not been identified. No much larger clone exists at a distance of one base, and base qualities are not known. The data were taken from a study of regulatory T cells (dated by TCRdb to the late 2010s). In the study overall: The study compared T-cell receptor beta repertoires of sorted regulatory, conventional CD4+ and CD8+ T cells between CD3G-deficient patients and healthy controls. On the study overall, not on this receptor specifically: Hydrophobic residues at CDR3 positions 6 and 7 were enriched in conventional CD4+ T cells from CD3G-deficient patients, which suggests more self-reactive specificities. Patient repertoires showed restricted unique TRB V-J pairs and skewed V and J gene usage, most marked in regulatory T cells.

Between the V and J ends, shortened by 5 bases and 4 bases respectively, the junction contains 14 bases. CDR1 and CDR2 are drawn from the germline V gene: KGHSH, LQKENI. The CDR3 spans 14 residues, from the cysteine through the phenylalanine. This entry keeps only the CDR3 DNA: 42 bases, framed from base 1. Evidence of autoimmunity was found in all CD3G-deficient patients, and more severe autoimmunity was observed in two of the patients. At testing, patients were between 2 and 39 years old and showed lower naive and higher memory CD4+ and CD8+ T-cell proportions. CD4+ cells were FACS-sorted into CD25-high CD127-low regulatory T cells and CD25-low CD127-high conventional CD4+ T cells. The patient group comprised 5 or 6 individuals with CD3G deficiency. Patient samples and clinical data were obtained from an international physician network spanning the United States, Europe and Asia. Ficoll density separation was used to isolate peripheral blood mononuclear cells.

The multiplex PCR relied on 52 forward TRBV primers and 13 reverse TRBJ primers, and amplification bias was corrected through assay-based and computational methods. Rearranged TRB loci were amplified from genomic DNA by multiplex PCR within the immunoSEQ assay. TRB amplicons were sequenced using an Illumina HiSeq platform. In the original analysis: Raw sequences were error-filtered and aligned to reference gene sequences by custom algorithms, then analyzed with the immunoSEQ online tools. The frequencies of productive and nonproductive TRB rearrangements were evaluated among unique sequences as well as among total sequences. The likelihood of self-reactivity was estimated by examining two features, hydrophobicity and amino acid composition, of TRB CDR3 positions 6 and 7. Prism software was used to run t tests, Mann-Whitney tests or two-way ANOVA for comparisons between groups. TCRdb carries this immuneACCESS record with in-frame sequences only. Its versions omit some clonotypes, under half of them owing to an unresolved V gene in the studies checked, with the rest unexplained. Clone size and the V and J calls come from that table; the DNA yielded D and trimming. This sample gives around 32,000 clones in total; less than 95% of them show up just once. In total, the top ten clones hold approximately 1.5% of the sample.

This receptor was identified in a person under 35 with CD3G deficiency. Sequencing was carried out using conventional CD4+ T cells sorted from blood. The chain couples TRBV18 to TRBJ1-2, and perhaps TRBD1 as D gene, on 6 matching bases. The DNA sequence is TGTGCCAGCTCATCAGAACAGGGCCTCTATGGCTACACCTTC. It translates to CASSSEQGLYGYTF.